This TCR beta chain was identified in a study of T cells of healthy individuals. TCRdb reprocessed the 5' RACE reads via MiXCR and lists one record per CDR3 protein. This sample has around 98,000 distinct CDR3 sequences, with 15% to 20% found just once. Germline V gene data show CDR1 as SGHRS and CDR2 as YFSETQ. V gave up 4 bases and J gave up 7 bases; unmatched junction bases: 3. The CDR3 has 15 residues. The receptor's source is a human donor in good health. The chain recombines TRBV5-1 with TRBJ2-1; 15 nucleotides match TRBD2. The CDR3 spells CASSHGLAGGNEQFF. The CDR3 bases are TGCGCCAGCAGCCACGGACTAGCGGGAGGGAATGAGCAGTTCTTC. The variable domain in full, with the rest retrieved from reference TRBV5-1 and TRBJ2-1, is KAGVTQTPRYLIKTRGQQVTLSCSPISGHRSVSWYQQTPGQGLQFLFEYFSETQRNKGNFPGRFSGRQFSNSRSEMNVSTLELGDSALYLCASSHGLAGGNEQFFGPGTRLTVL.